The sequence of this TCR beta chain was determined in a study of CD8+ T cells in alopecia areata. General observations from the study: Shared TCR sequences were less clear between patients than in mice, possibly partly from HLA diversity. Scalp samples also yield sequences from resident alphabeta T cells of normal skin. Compared with normal scalp, lesional scalp had higher clonality and more expanded CD8+ clones.

The CDR3 consists of 15 residues. J gave up 3 bases and V 0 bases, and 6 bases lay outside the gene matches. The V gene's germline CDR1 is SQVTM and CDR2 ANQGSEA. This clone was seen a handful of times. Its antigen is as yet unknown. The researchers isolated CD4+ and CD8+ T cells from PBMCs by sorting. cDNA reverse transcribed from extracted RNA served as the sequencing template. Sequenced by immunoSEQ multiplex PCR; TCRdb stores in-frame clones only, minus some. Of around 190,000 clones in the sample, 56% were seen once. The sample was CD8+ T cells sorted from blood. The sequence was obtained from a human donor in good health. The J gene is TRBJ2-7, the V gene TRBV29-1, with 9 bases lining up with TRBD1. CDR3 DNA sequence: TGCAGCGTTGAAGACCACAGGGGGCGAGACTACGAGCAGTACTTC. Protein sequence: CSVEDHRGRDYEQYF.